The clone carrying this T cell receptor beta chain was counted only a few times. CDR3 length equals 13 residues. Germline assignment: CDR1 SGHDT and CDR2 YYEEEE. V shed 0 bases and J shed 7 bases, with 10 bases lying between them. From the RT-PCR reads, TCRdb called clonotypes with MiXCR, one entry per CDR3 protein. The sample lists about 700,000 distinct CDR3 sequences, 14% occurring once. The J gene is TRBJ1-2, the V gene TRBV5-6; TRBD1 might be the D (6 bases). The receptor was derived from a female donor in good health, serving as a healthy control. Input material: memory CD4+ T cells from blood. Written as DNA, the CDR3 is TGTGCCAGCAGCTTGGGCAGGGGCCGTGGCTACACCTTC. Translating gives CASSLGRGRGYTF.